Here is one T cell receptor beta chain with its context. Its specificity is unknown. One end of the junction varies from germline; a read error may be responsible. Diagnoses were established using clinical symptoms, serum thyroxine and TRAb, thyroid ultrasound and orbital computed tomography. This record belongs to a study of T cells in Graves' hyperthyroidism and ophthalmopathy. Study at large: At initial diagnosis, before any treatment had begun, peripheral blood was obtained. The study's findings and limits: Clonotypes that were expanded in thyroid above 0.001 mostly appeared in blood too.

Authors of the study amplified TCR beta CDR3 regions from RNA transcripts. RT-PCR in the first round (using the HTBI primer set) targeted the TCR CDR3. TCRdb reprocessed the multiplex PCR reads via MiXCR and lists one record per CDR3 protein. The sample lists almost 350,000 distinct CDR3 sequences; 15% to 20% were seen once. Germline-derived CDR1 and CDR2 are DFQATT and SNEGSKA (reference sequence). This CDR3 has 16 residues. This TCR was recovered from a woman between 40 and 50 years old with Graves' ophthalmopathy. The genes are TRBV20-1 and TRBJ2-5, with D possibly being TRBD2 (6 bases). What was sequenced was blood. As DNA, the CDR3 is TGCAGTGCTAGTTTAGAGGGAGGAAGGTACCAAGAGAGCCAGTACTTC. This encodes CSASLEGGRYQESQYF.